This T cell receptor (beta chain) was sequenced during a study of shared clonotypes between healthy human individuals. Sequenced by immunoSEQ multiplex PCR; TCRdb stores in-frame clones only, minus some. The data contain over 850,000 clones, approximately 80% of them singletons. J lost 6 bases, V lost 3 bases, and 10 bases had no gene match. CDR3 length: 16 amino acids. The V gene's germline CDR1 is SGDLS and CDR2 YYNGEE. V and J are TRBV9 and TRBJ2-7, with TRBD2 identical over 12 bases. The source of this sequence is a man younger than 35 in good health. Some clones in this sample may be carry-over from other donors' samples. The sample consisted of memory CD4+ T cells from PBMCs. The subset is: CD45RA-negative fraction. The CDR3 DNA is TGTGCCAGCAGCGAGGGACTAGCGGGTCCGCTTCTCGAGCAGTACTTC. Translated, it gives CASSEGLAGPLLEQYF.